The 32 T cell receptor beta chains below were found in one sample sequenced in a study of cytomegalovirus exposure and HLA in healthy donors. The PCR ran on 60 Vbeta and 13 Jbeta primers. The data were produced by immunoSEQ multiplex PCR, yet TCRdb's version contains in-frame clones alone and is incomplete. The sample lists 100,000 to 150,000 clones, roughly 10% seen once, with roughly 4.2% in the top ten. Sequencing input: PBMCs. The origin of the receptors is a woman in her late teens or twenties in good health and CMV-seropositive.

The chain employs TRBV29-1 and TRBJ1-3; 9 bases line up with TRBD1. The CDR3 has 16 residues. Per the germline V gene, CDR1 is SQVTM and CDR2 is ANQGSEA. Unmatched junction bases numbered 13, after V lost 6 bases and J lost 4 bases. CDR3: CSVAVPGQGLGNTIYF. The CDR3 DNA reads TGCAGCGTCGCGGTCCCGGGACAGGGTTTGGGAAACACCATATATTTT.

This clone came up a few times. This chain links TRBV7-2 with TRBJ2-5, with a tentative D call TRBD2 (6 bases). The CDR3 is 14 residues long. Trimming took off 6 bases at V and 7 bases at J, with 18 bases between the two ends. Germline V lookup: CDR1 SGHTA, CDR2 FQGNSA. The CDR3: CASSPGTYKGTQYF. The DNA of the CDR3 is TGTGCCAGCAGTCCTGGGACTTACAAGGGGACCCAGTACTTC.

The table lists this clone with a few counts. The V gene is TRBV2, the J gene TRBJ1-2; the D is unclear. Germline CDR1 SNHLY, CDR2 FYNNEI. CDR3 length equals 14 residues. Trimming stripped 2 bases from V and 1 base from J, with 8 bases between. CDR3 DNA: TGTGCCAGCAGTGAAATACATAATAACTATGGCTACACCTTC. It yields the protein CASSEIHNNYGYTF.

This clone was counted a few times. The J gene is TRBJ2-5, the V gene TRBV5-4; the D gene is possibly TRBD1 (5 bases). The CDR3 runs 14 residues. Looked up from germline, CDR1 is SGHNT and CDR2 is YYREEE (reference sequence). The V and J ends lost 5 bases and 2 bases respectively, with 13 bases between them. CDR3 sequence: CASSFTGGQETQYF. The DNA of the CDR3 is TGTGCCAGCAGTTTTACAGGCGGACAAGAGACCCAGTACTTC. The full variable domain, with the rest looked up from reference TRBV5-4 and TRBJ2-5, is ETGVTQSPTHLIKTRGQQVTLRCSSQSGHNTVSWYQQALGQGPQFIFQYYREEENGRGNFPPRFSGLQFPNYSSELNVNALELDDSALYLCASSFTGGQETQYFGPGTRLLVL.

J is TRBJ1-2 and V is TRBV27, with a possible D match to TRBD1 (5 bases). V gave up 2 bases and J gave up 4 bases, with 14 bases separating them. CDR3 length: 15 amino acids. The germline V gene encodes CDR1 MNHEY and CDR2 SMNVEV (reference sequence). CDR3 nucleotide sequence: TGTGCCAGCAGTTTAAAAGGGGTAGGGGCCTATGGCTACACCTTC. Its translation: CASSLKGVGAYGYTF.

The rearrangement uses TRBV2 and TRBJ2-2; D is possibly TRBD1 (6 bases). This CDR3 spans 14 amino acids. Germline-derived CDR1 and CDR2 are SNHLY and FYNNEI. V was shortened by 7 bases and J by 5 bases, with 14 bases between the two germline ends. The chain's CDR3 is CASIQGDGTGELFF. The CDR3 DNA sequence: TGTGCCAGCATACAGGGTGATGGAACCGGGGAGCTGTTTTTT. The full variable domain, in which reference TRBV2 and TRBJ2-2 provide the parts outside the CDR3, is EPEVTQTPSHQVTQMGQEVILRCVPISNHLYFYWYRQILGQKVEFLVSFYNNEISEKSEIFDDQFSVERPDGSNFTLKIRSTKLEDSAMYFCASIQGDGTGELFFGEGSRLTVL.

The gene calls are TRBV6-5 and TRBJ2-7, with 8 positions matching TRBD1. The V gene end was trimmed by 6 bases and the J gene end by 9 bases; junction bases not matched to a gene: 7. The V gene's germline CDR1 is MNHEY and CDR2 SVGAGI. The CDR3 extends over 12 amino acids. The CDR3 reads CASREQGGAQYF. The CDR3 DNA is TGTGCCAGCAGAGAACAGGGGGGTGCGCAGTACTTC.

The V and J genes are TRBV5-1 and TRBJ2-3; TRBD1 agrees at 9 bases. Trimming cost V 3 bases and J 1 base; bases outside gene matches: 9. CDR1 SGHRS and CDR2 YFSETQ come from the germline V gene. The CDR3 runs to 17 residues. CDR3 sequence (DNA): TGCGCCAGCAGCTCCGGGACAGGGCGTGCGCGCACAGATACGCAGTATTTT. This codes for CASSSGTGRARTDTQYF.

The sample holds a few counts of this clone. The chain couples TRBV29-1 to TRBJ2-5; 10 bases align to TRBD1. Trimming cost V 6 bases and J 3 bases; bases outside gene matches: 4. This CDR3 comprises 13 residues. CDR1 is SQVTM and CDR2 is ANQGSEA in the germline V gene. The DNA for the CDR3 is TGCAGCGTGAGGACAGGGGGGGAAGAGACCCAGTACTTC. Protein sequence: CSVRTGGEETQYF. The full variable domain, completed using reference TRBV29-1 and TRBJ2-5, is SAVISQKPSRDICQRGTSLTIQCQVDSQVTMMFWYRQQPGQSLTLIATANQGSEATYESGFVIDKFPISRPNLTFSTLTVSNMSPEDSSIYLCSVRTGGEETQYFGPGTRLLVL.

The chain uses TRBV14 and TRBJ2-2; D gene unclear. Germline V CDR1 and CDR2: SGHDN, FVKESK. Between the trimmed V and J ends, which lost 1 base and 1 base, there was a span of 4 bases. This CDR3 comprises 14 residues. As DNA, the CDR3 is TGTGCCAGCAGCCAAGGACTGAACACCGGGGAGCTGTTTTTT. It is translated as CASSQGLNTGELFF.

This clone was found a few times. The genes are TRBV5-4 and TRBJ2-7; D remains unclear. CDR1 SGHNT and CDR2 YYREEE come from the germline V gene (reference sequence). This CDR3 region has 13 residues. V lost 4 bases and J 0 bases, leaving 8 bases between the germline ends. CDR3 residues: CASSPDSSYEQYF. The CDR3 DNA is TGTGCCAGCAGCCCCGACTCCTCCTACGAGCAGTACTTC.

This chain links TRBV5-4 with TRBJ2-1; TRBD2 agrees at 8 bases. The trim removed 9 bases at V and 8 bases at J, leaving 10 bases unmatched. CDR1 and CDR2 (germline): SGHNT, YYREEE (reference sequence). The CDR3 is made up of 13 amino acids. CDR3 sequence reads: CATRWGLEDEQFF. The DNA for the CDR3 is TGTGCCACCAGATGGGGACTAGAAGATGAGCAGTTCTTC.

This chain links TRBV7-9 with TRBJ1-1; 10 positions match TRBD1. Germline-derived CDR1 and CDR2 are SEHNR and FQNEAQ (reference sequence). This CDR3 comprises 17 residues. V dropped 5 bases and J dropped 3; count of bases not matched to a gene: 12. CDR3: CASSGNPGTGVDTEAFF. The CDR3 region has the DNA TGTGCCAGCAGCGGGAACCCCGGGACAGGGGTGGACACTGAAGCTTTCTTT.

A few counts support this clone. The chain employs TRBV6-5 and TRBJ1-2; a weak D match, TRBD1 (6 bases). V was cut by 2 bases and J by 8 bases, with 15 bases left in between. The CDR3 contains 14 residues. The germline CDR1 and CDR2 sequences are MNHEY and SVGAGI. CDR3 residues: CASSYLYRAGGYTF. The CDR3 coding sequence is TGTGCCAGCAGTTACCTGTACAGGGCCGGCGGCTACACCTTC.

The CDR3 reads CASSIGRTGGGETQYF. The CDR3 nucleotides read TGTGCCAGTAGTATTGGGAGGACAGGGGGGGGAGAGACCCAGTACTTC. The chain couples TRBV19 to TRBJ2-5; the match to TRBD1 covers 10 bases. After removal of 3 bases from V and 4 bases from J, the junction contained 8 bases not matched to a gene. Germline CDR1 is LNHDA and CDR2 is SQIVND (reference sequence). This CDR3 comprises 16 residues.

This sequence joins TRBV9 and TRBJ2-3; the match to TRBD2 covers 12 bases. Germline V gives CDR1 SGDLS, CDR2 YYNGEE. The length of the CDR3 is 14 residues. The ends lost 0 bases at V and 14 bases at J; junction bases unmatched: 7. CDR3 in amino acids: CASSVGLAGGPGYF. As DNA, the CDR3 is TGTGCCAGCAGCGTAGGGCTAGCGGGAGGGCCCGGGTATTTT. Filled out from reference TRBV9 and TRBJ2-3, the complete variable domain reads DSGVTQTPKHLITATGQRVTLRCSPRSGDLSVYWYQQSLDQGLQFLIQYYNGEERAKGNILERFSAQQFPDLHSELNLSSLELGDSALYFCASSVGLAGGPGYFGPGTRLTVL.

The J gene is TRBJ2-2, the V gene TRBV2; TRBD2 matches 10 bases. The V segment lost 4 bases and the J segment 2 bases; nucleotides outside the gene matches: 7. This CDR3 spans 17 amino acids. CDR1 and CDR2 (germline): SNHLY, FYNNEI. The CDR3 DNA reads as TGTGCCAGCAGTGCTTTAGCGGGAGGACCTAACACCGGGGAGCTGTTTTTT. Translated: CASSALAGGPNTGELFF. Full variable domain (remainder filled in from reference TRBV2 and TRBJ2-2): EPEVTQTPSHQVTQMGQEVILRCVPISNHLYFYWYRQILGQKVEFLVSFYNNEISEKSEIFDDQFSVERPDGSNFTLKIRSTKLEDSAMYFCASSALAGGPNTGELFFGEGSRLTVL.

The genes are TRBV7-2 and TRBJ1-1, with D perhaps TRBD1 (5 bases). Germline CDR1 SGHTA, CDR2 FQGNSA. Trimming removed 3 bases from V and 5 bases from J, with 10 bases in between. This CDR3 region has 13 residues. CDR3 in amino acids: CASSLQGYTEAFF. The CDR3 DNA reads as TGTGCCAGCAGCTTGCAGGGTTATACTGAAGCTTTCTTT.

J is TRBJ2-5 and V is TRBV6-5; D is perhaps TRBD2 (6 bases). Germline CDR1 and CDR2: MNHEY and SVGAGI. V was trimmed by 8 bases and J by 4 bases, leaving 11 bases between them. The CDR3 has 12 residues. CDR3 protein: CASGGEGETQYF. The CDR3 nucleotides are TGTGCCAGCGGAGGGGAAGGAGAGACCCAGTACTTC.

This rearrangement joins TRBV2 to TRBJ2-3, with D perhaps matching TRBD2 (6 bases). Germline V gives CDR1 SNHLY, CDR2 FYNNEI. The CDR3 is 13 amino acids. V lost 6 bases to trimming and J lost 5 bases, with 12 bases between them. Written as DNA, the CDR3 is TGTGCCAGCAGGCGGGGAGATAAAGATACGCAGTATTTT. It encodes CASRRGDKDTQYF.

This clone turned up a few times. The chain combines TRBV7-9 with TRBJ2-7, with TRBD2 as a possible D gene (5 bases). From germline, CDR1 is SEHNR and CDR2 FQNEAQ (reference sequence). The CDR3 has 13 residues. V lost 5 bases and J 3 bases, leaving 11 bases between the germline ends. CDR3 coding DNA: TGTGCCAGCAGCCCGGGGAACCACTACGAGCAGTACTTC. Translated, it gives CASSPGNHYEQYF.

This clone was observed a few times. The chain carries TRBV30 and TRBJ2-5; 7 bases are shared with TRBD2. Germline V gene lookup returns CDR1 GTSNPN and CDR2 SVGIG (reference sequence). CDR3 length: 14 amino acids. Trimming cost V 2 bases and J 4 bases; bases outside gene matches: 7. CDR3 in DNA: TGTGCCTGGAGTACCCGGGGGGTCTCAGAGACCCAGTACTTC. Protein: CAWSTRGVSETQYF.

There are a few counts of this clone. This chain links TRBV5-1 with TRBJ2-2; no reliable D call. V lost 0 bases and J 4 bases, leaving 10 bases between the germline ends. Germline loops: CDR1 SGHRS, CDR2 YFSETQ. CDR3 size: 15 residues. CDR3: CASSLGLVGTGELFF. Written as DNA, the CDR3 is TGCGCCAGCAGCTTGGGGTTGGTCGGCACCGGGGAGCTGTTTTTT. Based on the CDR3 plus reference TRBV5-1 and TRBJ2-2, the full variable domain is KAGVTQTPRYLIKTRGQQVTLSCSPISGHRSVSWYQQTPGQGLQFLFEYFSETQRNKGNFPGRFSGRQFSNSRSEMNVSTLELGDSALYLCASSLGLVGTGELFFGEGSRLTVL.

The V and J genes are TRBV5-1 and TRBJ2-1, with 8 bases that match TRBD2. V trimming: 2 bases; J trimming: 7 bases; junction bases outside the gene matches: 8. The CDR3 contains 15 residues. In germline, CDR1 is SGHRS, CDR2 YFSETQ. The CDR3 DNA reads TGCGCCAGCAGCTTACTAGCGGCAGCCGTAAATGAGCAGTTCTTC. Residues: CASSLLAAAVNEQFF.

This clone has just a few counts. The chain couples TRBV5-1 to TRBJ1-2, with D perhaps TRBD1 (5 bases). Germline V gene lookup returns CDR1 SGHRS and CDR2 YFSETQ. Trimming cost V 0 bases and J 6 bases, with 27 bases left between them. The CDR3 loop spans 19 amino acids. CDR3 in amino acids: CASSLDSVGALRSDNGYTF. Here the CDR3 DNA reads TGCGCCAGCAGCTTGGATTCGGTAGGGGCCCTACGATCCGACAATGGCTACACCTTC.

This clone was counted a few times. The chain employs TRBV10-3 and TRBJ1-2; TRBD1 matches at 9 bases. The trim removed 0 bases at V and 8 bases at J, leaving 7 bases unmatched. Per the germline V gene, CDR1 is ENHRY and CDR2 is SYGVKD. The CDR3 spans 15 residues. Written as DNA, the CDR3 is TGTGCCATCAGTGAGTCGGGGGACAGGGTAGGCGGCTACACCTTC. Protein product: CAISESGDRVGGYTF.

This clone was picked up a small number of times. The chain links TRBV6-1 to TRBJ2-7; 8 bases line up with TRBD2. Trimming at V came to 3 bases and at J to 10 bases, leaving 8 bases not matched to a gene. Germline V gene data show CDR1 as MNHNS and CDR2 as SASEGT. CDR3 length: 13 residues. In nucleotides, the CDR3 is TGTGCCAGCAGTGATCAAGCGGGAGTGTACCAGTACTTC. Translated, it gives CASSDQAGVYQYF.

In this sample, this clone turned up a few times. The chain has TRBV30 and TRBJ2-5, with D hard to call. The end of the DNA fits TRBJ2-7 better, so the J call may be wrong. This CDR3 has 13 residues. Looked up from germline, CDR1 is GTSNPN and CDR2 is SVGIG (reference sequence). DNA for the CDR3: TGTGCCTGGAGCGTCCTCCAGAACTACGAGCAGTACTTC. Protein sequence: CAWSVLQNYEQYF.

This clone was found a few times. The rearrangement uses TRBV28 and TRBJ2-2; 7 positions agree with TRBD2. This CDR3 has 13 amino acids. V shed 5 bases and J 6 bases; nucleotides not matched to a gene: 3. The germline V gene has CDR1 MDHEN and CDR2 SYDVKM. The chain's CDR3 is CASSTGGAGELFF. Written as DNA, the CDR3 is TGTGCCAGCAGTACGGGGGGAGCCGGGGAGCTGTTTTTT. The full variable domain, with the rest looked up from reference TRBV28 and TRBJ2-2, is DVKVTQSSRYLVKRTGEKVFLECVQDMDHENMFWYRQDPGLGLRLIYFSYDVKMKEKGDIPEGYSVSREKKERFSLILESASTNQTSMYLCASSTGGAGELFFGEGSRLTVL.

V usage is TRBV6-1 and J usage is TRBJ2-7; D might be TRBD1 (5 bases). The CDR3 sequence is 17 residues long. Germline V gene sequence: CDR1 MNHNS, CDR2 SASEGT. V lost 0 bases and J lost 0, with 15 bases in between. Written as DNA, the CDR3 is TGTGCCAGCAGTGAAGCGCTTCAGGGTATTTCCTCCTACGAGCAGTACTTC. Amino acid sequence: CASSEALQGISSYEQYF.

The chain uses TRBV30 and TRBJ2-5; D is undetermined. The J call is in doubt because the DNA end fits TRBJ2-7 better. CDR3 length equals 11 residues. Per the germline V gene, CDR1 is GTSNPN and CDR2 is SVGIG (reference sequence). The chain's CDR3 is CAWSLAYEQYF. The CDR3 DNA reads TGTGCCTGGAGTTTAGCCTACGAGCAGTACTTC.

This sequence joins TRBV30 and TRBJ2-7; a weak D match, TRBD2 (5 bases). The CDR3 runs 14 residues. Germline CDR1 GTSNPN, CDR2 SVGIG (reference sequence). V lost 0 bases and J lost 3, with 12 bases in between. This CDR3 reads CAWSVSGLDYEQYF. The DNA of the CDR3 is TGTGCCTGGAGTGTATCAGGACTCGACTACGAGCAGTACTTC.